The 29 T cell receptor beta chains below were found in one sample sequenced in a study of T cell changes during pregnancy in multiple sclerosis. The assay was immunoSEQ multiplex PCR, and TCRdb's table has in-frame clones only and misses some. Here the sample spans about 48,000 clones, roughly 92% being singletons. Sequences were derived from CD4+ T cells from peripheral blood mononuclear cells, sampled in the second trimester of pregnancy. Receptors originate from a female donor in good health, enrolled as a control in a pregnancy study.

The V and J genes are TRBV5-1 and TRBJ2-7, with D maybe TRBD1 (6 bases). The germline V gene encodes CDR1 SGHRS and CDR2 YFSETQ. The CDR3 length is 13 residues. V was cut by 4 bases and J by 7 bases, with 15 bases left in between. The CDR3 protein is CASSILQGAEQYF. DNA for the CDR3: TGCGCCAGCAGCATATTACAGGGTGCGGAGCAGTACTTC.

The sample holds a few counts of this clone. The V gene is TRBV4-3, the J gene TRBJ1-1; no firm D call. V lost 4 bases and J lost 0, with 9 bases in between. The CDR3 loop spans 14 amino acids. Looked up from germline, CDR1 is LGHNA and CDR2 is YSLEER. The CDR3 protein is CASSPEVVNTEAFF. In nucleotides, the CDR3 is TGCGCCAGCAGCCCCGAGGTGGTGAACACTGAAGCTTTCTTT.

The chain carries TRBV19 and TRBJ2-3; a weak D match, TRBD2 (7 bases). This CDR3 spans 14 amino acids. The V and J ends lost 9 bases and 6 bases respectively, with 19 bases between them. Germline V CDR1 and CDR2: LNHDA, SQIVND (reference sequence). The CDR3 here is CASRRGGLSDTQYF. The CDR3 bases are TGTGCCAGCCGGAGGGGGGGCTTAAGCGATACGCAGTATTTT.

DNA of the CDR3: TGTGCCAGCAGCGCACGACAGGGGTATAATTCACCCCTCCACTTT. It yields the protein CASSARQGYNSPLHF. The chain uses TRBV5-4 and TRBJ1-6; 8 bases line up with TRBD1. The germline V gene encodes CDR1 SGHNT and CDR2 YYREEE (reference sequence). With 4 bases clipped from V and 4 bases from J, the junction kept 4 bases outside the gene matches. The CDR3 length is 15 residues.

The chain couples TRBV28 to TRBJ2-1, with D unclear. There are 12 residues in the CDR3. The germline V gene has CDR1 MDHEN and CDR2 SYDVKM. V lost 4 bases, J lost 2 bases, and 3 bases lay in between. The CDR3 protein is CASSSAYNEQFF. The CDR3 DNA reads TGTGCCAGCAGTTCGGCCTACAATGAGCAGTTCTTC.

The V and J genes are TRBV5-6 and TRBJ2-1; possible D gene TRBD2, 5 bases. This CDR3 comprises 14 residues. V lost 4 bases, J lost 7 bases, and 15 bases lay in between. Germline V gene sequence: CDR1 SGHDT, CDR2 YYEEEE. CDR3 bases: TGTGCCAGCAGCCCAGACTATGTCTGGAATGAGCAGTTCTTC. Amino acids: CASSPDYVWNEQFF.

The chain combines TRBV5-1 with TRBJ2-3; 7 nucleotides align to TRBD2. Losses at the gene ends were 3 bases for V and 4 bases for J; bases not matched to a gene: 5. Germline V CDR1 and CDR2: SGHRS, YFSETQ. The CDR3 runs 14 residues. The CDR3 region has the DNA TGCGCCAGCAGCTCATTAGCGGGTGCAGATACGCAGTATTTT. It is translated as CASSSLAGADTQYF.

The chain recombines TRBV7-9 with TRBJ1-1; D is unresolved. Trimming stripped 7 bases from V and 1 base from J, with 16 bases between. Looked up from germline, CDR1 is SEHNR and CDR2 is FQNEAQ (reference sequence). The CDR3 extends over 15 amino acids. The CDR3 DNA sequence: TGTGCCAGCATCCTGAAACCGACGGGGAACACTGAAGCTTTCTTT. It codes for CASILKPTGNTEAFF.

Points on this clone: At the DNA level, this CDR3 is encoded by other sequences in the same sample as well. The CDR3 region is CASSEAPGGGNQPQHF. CDR3 in DNA: TGTGCCAGCAGTGAGGCCCCGGGGGGCGGCAATCAGCCCCAGCATTTT. The J gene is TRBJ1-5, the V gene TRBV6-1; tentative D call: TRBD1 (6 bases). Looked up from germline, CDR1 is MNHNS and CDR2 is SASEGT. The CDR3 extends over 16 amino acids. The V end lost 3 bases, the J end lost 2 bases, and 14 bases lay between the germline ends.

The chain employs TRBV9 and TRBJ2-3; D remains unclear. Germline values: CDR1 SGDLS, CDR2 YYNGEE. The CDR3 has 13 residues. Trimming removed 0 bases from V and 1 base from J, with 3 bases in between. The CDR3 DNA follows: TGTGCCAGCAGCGTAGCGGGCACAGATACGCAGTATTTT. This sequence encodes CASSVAGTDTQYF.

The V call is TRBV29-1, the J call TRBJ2-5, with 11 bases lining up with TRBD2. The CDR3 totals 15 residues. CDR1 is SQVTM and CDR2 is ANQGSEA in the germline V gene. Written as DNA, the CDR3 is TGCAGTGATTTAATCCTAGCGGGGGGACAAGAGACCCAGTACTTC. The encoded protein is CSDLILAGGQETQYF. The full variable domain, completed using reference TRBV29-1 and TRBJ2-5, is SAVISQKPSRDICQRGTSLTIQCQVDSQVTMMFWYRQQPGQSLTLIATANQGSEATYESGFVIDKFPISRPNLTFSTLTVSNMSPEDSSIYLCSDLILAGGQETQYFGPGTRLLVL.

This chain uses TRBV7-3 with TRBJ1-2, with D possibly TRBD1 on 5 matching bases. This CDR3 is 14 amino acids long. Germline V gives CDR1 SGHTA, CDR2 FQGTGA. V lost 2 bases and J lost 6, with 13 bases in between. The CDR3, as DNA: TGTGCCAGCAGCTTATTAGGGACGGGAGATGGCTACACCTTC. Translating it yields CASSLLGTGDGYTF.

This chain connects TRBV7-2 to TRBJ2-3; 8 bases are a match to TRBD1. Germline values: CDR1 SGHTA, CDR2 FQGNSA. J lost 4 bases, V lost 5 bases, and 8 bases had no gene match. The CDR3 has 15 amino acids. The CDR3 DNA reads as TGTGCCAGCAGCCCCGGACAGGGATGGTCAGATACGCAGTATTTT. Protein sequence: CASSPGQGWSDTQYF. Together with reference TRBV7-2 and TRBJ2-3, the CDR3 gives the full variable domain: GAGVSQSPSNKVTEKGKDVELRCDPISGHTALYWYRQSLGQGLEFLIYFQGNSAPDKSGLPSDRFSAERTGGSVSTLTIQRTQQEDSAVYLCASSPGQGWSDTQYFGPGTRLTVL.

The chain uses TRBV28 and TRBJ1-4, with a tentative D call TRBD1 (5 bases). Trimming removed 7 bases at V and 0 bases at J, with 12 bases between. The V gene's germline CDR1 is MDHEN and CDR2 SYDVKM. The CDR3 loop spans 15 amino acids. The DNA for the CDR3 is TGTGCCAGCACTGAGGAGACAGCAACTAATGAAAAACTGTTTTTT. Its translation is CASTEETATNEKLFF.

The genes are TRBV6-1 and TRBJ1-4, with a possible D match to TRBD1 (5 bases). Trimming took off 6 bases at V and 3 bases at J, with 11 bases between the two ends. Germline CDR1 and CDR2: MNHNS and SASEGT. There are 14 residues in the CDR3. The DNA of the CDR3 is TGTGCCAGCAGGGGGGGTGCAGCTAATGAAAAACTGTTTTTT. Residues: CASRGGAANEKLFF.

The gene calls are TRBV7-8 and TRBJ1-5; D might be TRBD1 (5 bases). Deletions cut 1 base from V and 0 bases from J, with 13 bases between. This CDR3 has 17 residues. Germline V CDR1 and CDR2: SGHVS, FQNEAQ. DNA for the CDR3: TGTGCCAGCAGCTTAGGGTCGGGGGGATATAGCAATCAGCCCCAGCATTTT. It specifies CASSLGSGGYSNQPQHF.

The chain has TRBV28 and TRBJ1-2; D remains unclear. V lost 4 bases to trimming and J lost 4 bases, with 4 bases between them. CDR3 length: 11 residues. CDR1 and CDR2 from the germline V gene are MDHEN and SYDVKM. The CDR3 here is CASSSTYGYTF. CDR3 nucleotides: TGTGCCAGCAGTTCTACCTATGGCTACACCTTC.

This chain's CDR3 is CASSRRDNYNYGYTF. The CDR3 DNA sequence: TGTGCCAGCAGCCGACGGGACAACTATAACTATGGCTACACCTTC. This chain connects TRBV7-9 to TRBJ1-2; a weak D match, TRBD1 (6 bases). Germline lookup yields CDR1 SEHNR and CDR2 FQNEAQ (reference sequence). CDR3 length equals 15 residues. V was shortened by 5 bases and J by 1 base, with 14 bases between the two germline ends.

This clone has just a few counts. The V call is TRBV5-1, the J call TRBJ1-1; D is unresolved. CDR1 is SGHRS, CDR2 YFSETQ, per germline. Trimming stripped 0 bases from V and 2 bases from J, with 8 bases between. This CDR3 contains 14 residues. The CDR3, as DNA: TGCGCCAGCAGCTTGGGCGGTTCCAACACTGAAGCTTTCTTT. Protein: CASSLGGSNTEAFF.

V gene TRBV30 combines with J gene TRBJ1-4; 8 bases match TRBD1. V was pared by 3 bases and J by 7 bases, with 7 bases of the junction left unmatched. The CDR3 runs to 14 residues. CDR1 and CDR2 (germline): GTSNPN, SVGIG (reference sequence). CDR3 nucleotide sequence: TGTGCCTGGAGATTACAGGGGGTGGCTGAAAAACTGTTTTTT. The encoded protein is CAWRLQGVAEKLFF.

The chain has TRBV28 and TRBJ2-5, with TRBD1 as a possible D gene (6 bases). CDR3 length: 13 residues. Trimming took 7 bases from V and 2 from J, leaving 11 bases between them. Germline CDR1 and CDR2: MDHEN and SYDVKM. In DNA, the CDR3 is TGTGCCAGCACCGAGCAGGGGCAAGAGACCCAGTACTTC. This codes for CASTEQGQETQYF.

The chain has TRBV2 and TRBJ1-1; D is undetermined. Looked up from germline, CDR1 is SNHLY and CDR2 is FYNNEI. The V end lost 7 bases, the J end lost 1 base, and 13 bases lay between the germline ends. The CDR3 has 14 residues. CDR3 amino acids: CASIRGMANTEAFF. CDR3 bases: TGTGCCAGCATCCGCGGGATGGCGAACACTGAAGCTTTCTTT. The full variable domain, completed using reference TRBV2 and TRBJ1-1, is EPEVTQTPSHQVTQMGQEVILRCVPISNHLYFYWYRQILGQKVEFLVSFYNNEISEKSEIFDDQFSVERPDGSNFTLKIRSTKLEDSAMYFCASIRGMANTEAFFGQGTRLTVV.

This chain connects TRBV19 to TRBJ1-1; unclear D gene. Germline V gives CDR1 LNHDA, CDR2 SQIVND (reference sequence). This CDR3 has 12 amino acids. The V and J ends lost 5 bases and 8 bases respectively, with 12 bases between them. For the CDR3, the DNA is TGTGCCAGTAGTCGAATAGCGACGGAAGCTTTCTTT. It translates to CASSRIATEAFF.

In DNA form, the CDR3 reads TGTGCCAGCAGTTTAAATTCCTTCCAGGCCACAATCTATGGCTACACCTTC. It specifies CASSLNSFQATIYGYTF. The chain links TRBV27 to TRBJ1-2; D is undetermined. V dropped 2 bases and J dropped 4 bases, with 20 bases sitting between them. This CDR3 is 17 amino acids long. Germline CDR1 MNHEY, CDR2 SMNVEV (reference sequence).

The chain employs TRBV6-5 and TRBJ1-2; a weak D match, TRBD1 (6 bases). Trimming left V 6 bases short and J 8 bases short, with 13 bases between. Germline V gene lookup returns CDR1 MNHEY and CDR2 SVGAGI. The CDR3 covers 12 residues. CDR3 DNA: TGTGCCAGCAGGAGGGGGTACAACGGCTACACCTTC. It encodes CASRRGYNGYTF.

The chain combines TRBV30 with TRBJ1-2; TRBD1 agrees at 7 bases. With 5 bases clipped from V and 6 bases from J, the junction kept 9 bases outside the gene matches. In germline, CDR1 is GTSNPN, CDR2 SVGIG (reference sequence). The CDR3 has 13 residues. The CDR3 sequence: CAWLKTGMDGYTF. The CDR3 DNA sequence: TGTGCCTGGTTGAAGACAGGGATGGATGGCTACACCTTC.

J is TRBJ1-1 and V is TRBV28; D might be TRBD1 (6 bases). V was cut by 7 bases and J by 0 bases, with 15 bases left in between. In germline, CDR1 is MDHEN, CDR2 SYDVKM. CDR3 length equals 15 residues. The CDR3 is CASTRGAGMNTEAFF. DNA for the CDR3: TGTGCCAGCACCCGGGGGGCAGGCATGAACACTGAAGCTTTCTTT.

The gene calls are TRBV5-1 and TRBJ2-1, with D perhaps matching TRBD2 (6 bases). CDR3 length: 19 residues. The germline gives CDR1 SGHRS, CDR2 YFSETQ. V was trimmed by 1 base and J by 0 bases, leaving 20 bases between them. CDR3 bases: TGCGCCAGCAGCTTGCCCCAAGCGGGCAAACCAAGCTCCTACAATGAGCAGTTCTTC. Protein product: CASSLPQAGKPSSYNEQFF. The variable domain in full, with the rest retrieved from reference TRBV5-1 and TRBJ2-1, is KAGVTQTPRYLIKTRGQQVTLSCSPISGHRSVSWYQQTPGQGLQFLFEYFSETQRNKGNFPGRFSGRQFSNSRSEMNVSTLELGDSALYLCASSLPQAGKPSSYNEQFFGPGTRLTVL.

The chain combines TRBV10-3 with TRBJ2-3, with TRBD2 matching 7 bases. The V gene end was trimmed by 0 bases and the J gene end by 0 bases; junction bases not matched to a gene: 3. The CDR3 extends over 16 amino acids. The germline V gene has CDR1 ENHRY and CDR2 SYGVKD. CDR3 bases: TGTGCCATCAGTGAGTCAGGACTAGTTAGCACAGATACGCAGTATTTT. Residues: CAISESGLVSTDTQYF.